This T cell receptor (beta chain) is from a study of human T cells and chemical hapten exposure. As for the study in general: During the approximately 24-week study period, patients had diphenylcyclopropenone applied to the scalp every week.

Using its own MiXCR run on the RACE reads, TCRdb lists one record per CDR3 protein. The table shows approximately 350,000 distinct CDR3 sequences, with approximately 6.9% occurring only once. The CDR3 extends over 11 amino acids. Trimming shortened V by 11 bases and J by 5 bases, and 12 bases separated the two germline ends. Germline V gene sequence: CDR1 ENHRY, CDR2 SYGVKD. This clonotype showed up just a few times. Regarding time point: patch test 1, 2 weeks after DPC sensitization. Treatment meaning: therapeutic diphenylcyclopropenone sensitization with weekly scalp DPC. The material was whole blood, obtained in connection with sensitization to the hapten diphenylcyclopropenone (DPC). The chain has TRBV10-3 and TRBJ1-2; no definite D call. The TCR was taken from a woman younger than 35 with alopecia areata. Some clones in this sample may be carry-over from other donors' samples. DNA for the CDR3: TGTGCCCCCACCGGGAGATATGGCTACACCTTC. Its protein product is CAPTGRYGYTF.